These 24 T cell receptor beta chains share one sample of origin, sequenced in a study of T-cell reconstitution after alpha-beta-depleted transplantation in children. The library targeted TCRbeta and was prepared with unique molecular identifiers. TCRdb itself ran the PCR reads through MiXCR, one entry per CDR3 protein. The sample has approximately 230,000 distinct CDR3 sequences, over 20% seen once; the top ten hold less than 3.5%. The specimen comprised PBMCs, sampled before TCRalphabeta/CD19-depleted stem cell transplant. These receptors were obtained from a girl between 2 and 10 years old with Fanconi anemia, due to receive a stem cell transplant.

This clonotype was detected a few times. CDR3 sequence: CASTAPGRETQYF. In DNA form, the CDR3 reads TGTGCCAGCACCGCCCCGGGCAGAGAGACCCAGTACTTC. The rearrangement joins TRBV12-3 or TRBV12-4 to TRBJ2-5; the D is unclear. This CDR3 region has 13 residues. Trimming left V 7 bases short and J 4 bases short, with 13 bases between.

V gene TRBV6-2 or TRBV6-3 combines with J gene TRBJ2-6; 15 positions agree with TRBD2. This CDR3 has 22 amino acids. Germline-derived CDR1 and CDR2 are MNHEY and SVGEGT. The junction had 13 bases not matched to a gene; V was cut back by 2 bases and J by 2 bases. This CDR3 is CASSYAWTSGGAKIPGANVLTF. The CDR3 DNA follows: TGTGCCAGCAGTTACGCTTGGACTAGCGGGGGGGCCAAGATTCCTGGGGCCAACGTCCTGACTTTC.

The chain recombines TRBV11-2 with TRBJ2-6; possibly TRBD1 for D (5 bases). Deletions cut 4 bases from V and 1 base from J, with 23 bases between. CDR1 and CDR2 (germline): SGHAT, FQNNGV. CDR3 length: 20 amino acids. CDR3 in DNA: TGTGCCAGCAGCTACCCGATTCGAGGCAGGGTTGGTTCTGGGGCCAACGTCCTGACTTTC. It yields the protein CASSYPIRGRVGSGANVLTF.

This clonotype was seen at least ten times. The chain joins TRBV6-1 to TRBJ2-1, with 8 bases matching TRBD2. Germline lookup yields CDR1 MNHNS and CDR2 SASEGT. The CDR3 has 14 residues. V lost 8 bases and J lost 3; bases outside the gene matches: 6. DNA of the CDR3: TGTGCCAGCTCTCGGCGGGGGGACTACAATGAGCAGTTCTTC. Translating gives CASSRRGDYNEQFF.

Many counts were recorded for this clonotype. The chain links TRBV7-2 to TRBJ2-1, with D uncertain. Deletions cut 5 bases from V and 4 bases from J, with 6 bases between. The germline CDR1 and CDR2 sequences are SGHTA and FQGNSA. The CDR3 length is 12 residues. The CDR3 loop is CASSPGYNEQFF. Written as DNA, the CDR3 is TGTGCCAGCAGCCCAGGATACAATGAGCAGTTCTTC.

The gene calls are TRBV18 and TRBJ2-1; 9 nucleotides match TRBD1. CDR3 size: 14 residues. Germline CDR1 KGHSH, CDR2 LQKENI. J lost 9 bases, V lost 6 bases, and 9 bases had no gene match. CDR3 DNA sequence: TGTGCCAGCTCCTCCGGGACAGGGAGCATTGAGCAGTTCTTC. It encodes CASSSGTGSIEQFF.

This clonotype occurred many times. V and J are TRBV20-1 and TRBJ1-1; 8 bases fit TRBD1. The CDR3 loop spans 11 amino acids. Germline V gene lookup returns CDR1 DFQATT and CDR2 SNEGSKA (reference sequence). The CDR3 loop is CNPGGNTEAFF. Written as DNA, the CDR3 is TGCAACCCAGGGGGCAACACTGAAGCTTTCTTT.

Here the CDR3 DNA reads TGCGCCAGCAGCTTGAATCGGCTCGATCCTACCACTGAAGCTTTCTTT. This translates into CASSLNRLDPTTEAFF. The gene calls are TRBV5-1 and TRBJ1-1, with D unclear. Trimming took 1 base from V and 4 from J, leaving 17 bases between them. The CDR3 has 16 amino acids. CDR1 and CDR2 from the germline V gene are SGHRS and YFSETQ.

In its sample, this clonotype was seen many times. The chain couples TRBV9 to TRBJ2-3; D gene ambiguous. Germline V gene data show CDR1 as SGDLS and CDR2 as YYNGEE. Trimming left V 0 bases short and J 6 bases short, with 11 bases between. There are 14 residues in the CDR3. CDR3 coding DNA: TGTGCCAGCAGCGTAGGGTTGGGCTTGGATACGCAGTATTTT. It yields the protein CASSVGLGLDTQYF. The entire variable domain, with the rest obtained from reference TRBV9 and TRBJ2-3, is as follows: DSGVTQTPKHLITATGQRVTLRCSPRSGDLSVYWYQQSLDQGLQFLIQYYNGEERAKGNILERFSAQQFPDLHSELNLSSLELGDSALYFCASSVGLGLDTQYFGPGTRLTVL.

This clonotype was recorded many times. The chain uses TRBV12-3 or TRBV12-4 and TRBJ2-7; TRBD1 matches at 10 bases. Trimming at V came to 8 bases and at J to 2 bases, leaving 6 bases not matched to a gene. The length of the CDR3 is 14 residues. As DNA, the CDR3 is TGTGCCAGCTCTCAGGGGACAGGGGCCTACGAGCAGTACTTC. Its translation: CASSQGTGAYEQYF.

J is TRBJ2-7 and V is TRBV20-1; TRBD2 aligns across 8 bases. Germline loops: CDR1 DFQATT, CDR2 SNEGSKA (reference sequence). V lost 3 bases and J lost 3; bases outside the gene matches: 22. CDR3 length: 19 amino acids. CDR3 loop: CSASSLSERQLAGSYEQYF. The CDR3 coding sequence is TGCAGTGCTAGCTCCCTTAGCGAACGGCAATTAGCGGGGAGCTACGAGCAGTACTTC.

V is TRBV13 and J is TRBJ2-7, with D possibly called TRBD1 or TRBD2 (5 bases each). The CDR3 spans 16 residues. Between the trimmed V and J ends, which lost 4 bases and 4 bases, there was a span of 20 bases. Germline V CDR1 and CDR2: PRHDT, FYEKMQ (reference sequence). The CDR3: CASSSGRGRNPYEQYF. The CDR3 DNA sequence: TGTGCCAGCAGCTCGGGGCGAGGGCGGAACCCGTACGAGCAGTACTTC.

This clonotype occurred a few times. The rearrangement joins TRBV6-6 to TRBJ2-3; D is undetermined. CDR3 length: 12 amino acids. Germline V CDR1 and CDR2: MNHNY, SVGAGI (reference sequence). Trimming shortened V by 2 bases and J by 4 bases, and 4 bases separated the two germline ends. The CDR3 region is CASSYVPDTQYF. CDR3 coding DNA: TGTGCCAGCAGTTACGTACCAGATACGCAGTATTTT.

This clonotype was counted many times. This chain uses TRBV9 with TRBJ2-7; TRBD2 aligns across 7 bases. V was clipped by 4 bases and J by 2 bases; unmatched bases: 6. This CDR3 has 14 amino acids. Germline assignment: CDR1 SGDLS and CDR2 YYNGEE. The CDR3 protein is CASSPRDYPYEQYF. The CDR3 DNA is TGTGCCAGCAGCCCCCGGGACTACCCCTACGAGCAGTACTTC.

J is TRBJ2-2 and V is TRBV29-1; possible D gene TRBD2, 6 bases. V lost 5 bases and J 5 bases, leaving 15 bases between the germline ends. This CDR3 comprises 14 residues. Germline V gene sequence: CDR1 SQVTM, CDR2 ANQGSEA. CDR3 in DNA: TGCAGCGTTTCCCCGGGGGTAACAACCGGGGAGCTGTTTTTT. Translation gives CSVSPGVTTGELFF.

The chain is built from TRBV5-1 and TRBJ2-7; D remains unclear. This CDR3 comprises 14 residues. The germline V gene encodes CDR1 SGHRS and CDR2 YFSETQ. Trimming stripped 4 bases from V and 1 base from J, with 12 bases between. The CDR3 loop is CASSQNSPSYEQYF. The DNA for the CDR3 is TGCGCCAGCAGCCAAAATAGCCCATCCTACGAGCAGTACTTC.

Ten or more counts support this clonotype. The chain links TRBV12-3 or TRBV12-4 to TRBJ2-7; no firm D call. The CDR3 spans 12 residues. The V end was cut by 6 bases, the J end by 5 bases, with 11 bases between. The CDR3, as DNA: TGTGCCAGCAGATCCGACCTGGACGAGCAGTACTTC. The encoded protein is CASRSDLDEQYF.

This clonotype was seen many times. The chain employs TRBV4-2 and TRBJ2-7; D is perhaps TRBD1 (6 bases). V was cut by 0 bases and J by 5 bases, with 11 bases left in between. The CDR3 is 14 amino acids. Germline CDR1 is LGHNA and CDR2 is YNFKEQ. The CDR3 sequence: CASSQDGGEDEQYF. The CDR3 DNA reads as TGTGCCAGCAGCCAAGATGGGGGCGAGGACGAGCAGTACTTC.

There are many counts of this clonotype. This chain links TRBV20-1 with TRBJ2-5; D is possibly TRBD1 or TRBD2 (7 bases each). The CDR3 runs to 17 residues. The ends were cut back, 2 bases at V and 5 bases at J, with 24 bases in the middle. The germline V gene has CDR1 DFQATT and CDR2 SNEGSKA (reference sequence). The CDR3 nucleotides are TGCAGTGCTAGATCGCAGGGGGGGACAGACCCCTATGAGACCCAGTACTTC. This translates into CSARSQGGTDPYETQYF.

The chain uses TRBV3-1 and TRBJ2-3; D could derive from TRBD1 or TRBD2 (5 bases each). Looked up from germline, CDR1 is LGHDT and CDR2 is YNNKEL (reference sequence). V lost 4 bases, J lost 1 base, and 12 bases lay in between. The CDR3 length is 15 residues. CDR3: CASSPLGTGTDTQYF. The CDR3 DNA reads as TGTGCCAGCAGCCCTCTAGGGACCGGCACAGATACGCAGTATTTT.

This clonotype came up a few times. This rearrangement joins TRBV20-1 to TRBJ1-5; D unclear. Germline V gene sequence: CDR1 DFQATT, CDR2 SNEGSKA (reference sequence). The CDR3 loop spans 13 amino acids. V shed 1 base and J shed 5 bases, with 9 bases lying between them. The CDR3 DNA follows: TGCAGTGCTAGAGGGGGTTCGGATCAGCCCCAGCATTTT. Protein: CSARGGSDQPQHF.

In this sample, this clonotype turned up many times. V and J are TRBV29-1 and TRBJ2-7, with TRBD2 matching over 8 bases. The CDR3 length is 14 residues. CDR1 is SQVTM and CDR2 is ANQGSEA in the germline V gene. The trim removed 7 bases at V and 4 bases at J, leaving 12 bases unmatched. The chain's CDR3 is CSATRGGELYEQYF. The DNA of the CDR3 is TGCAGCGCCACCCGGGGGGGAGAACTGTACGAGCAGTACTTC.

Only a few counts were recorded for this clonotype. The CDR3 reads CASSPGLANTDTQYF. CDR3 coding DNA: TGTGCCAGCAGCCCGGGACTAGCCAACACAGATACGCAGTATTTT. The chain links TRBV7-6 to TRBJ2-3; 9 nucleotides align to TRBD2. CDR1 and CDR2 (germline): SGHVS, FNYEAQ. CDR3 size: 15 residues. V lost 5 bases and J lost 2; bases outside the gene matches: 5.

This clonotype was recorded at least ten times. The chain combines TRBV29-1 with TRBJ2-7; unclear D gene. Germline CDR1 and CDR2: SQVTM and ANQGSEA. The CDR3 runs 12 residues. The V end was cut by 4 bases, the J end by 3 bases, with 10 bases between. The CDR3 DNA sequence: TGCAGCGTTGCACTGGTCAGCTACGAGCAGTACTTC. It translates to CSVALVSYEQYF.